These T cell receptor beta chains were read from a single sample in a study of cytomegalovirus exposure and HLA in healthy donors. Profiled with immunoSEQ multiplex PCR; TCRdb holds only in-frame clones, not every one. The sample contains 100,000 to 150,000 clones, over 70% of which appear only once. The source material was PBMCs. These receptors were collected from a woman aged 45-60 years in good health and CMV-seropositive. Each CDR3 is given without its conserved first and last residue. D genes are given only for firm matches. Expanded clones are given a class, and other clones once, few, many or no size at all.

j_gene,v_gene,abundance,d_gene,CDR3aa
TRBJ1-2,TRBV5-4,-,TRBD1,ASSSPGQGDYGYT
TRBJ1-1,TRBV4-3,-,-,ASSQDQHRGEAF
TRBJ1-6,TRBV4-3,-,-,ASSQQTSSSYNSPLH
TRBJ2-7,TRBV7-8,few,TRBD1,ASSLDRDRFYEQY
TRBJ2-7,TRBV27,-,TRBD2,ASSRTSGGYEQY
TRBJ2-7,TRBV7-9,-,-,ASSLAGADYEQY
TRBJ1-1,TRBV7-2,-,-,ASSFGQMNTEAF
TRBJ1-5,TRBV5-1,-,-,ASRPGPGSNQPQH
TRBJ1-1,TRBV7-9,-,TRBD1,ASSLSRDREAF
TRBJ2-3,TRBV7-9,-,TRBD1,ASSPWTGTPDTQY
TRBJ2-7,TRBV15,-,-,ATSRDHGTPEQY
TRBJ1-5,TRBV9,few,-,ASSVGLGGASNQPQH
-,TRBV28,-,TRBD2,ASSSGGAKYEQY
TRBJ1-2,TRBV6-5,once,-,ASRIAGFGGYT
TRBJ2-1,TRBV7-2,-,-,ASSQSPSLDEQF
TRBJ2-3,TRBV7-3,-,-,ASSFSAGTSGDTQY
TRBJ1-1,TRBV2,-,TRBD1,ASSEVTGGKAF
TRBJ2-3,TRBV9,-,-,ASIRGLDGTADTQY
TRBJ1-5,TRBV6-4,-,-,ASSEEGNIKPQH
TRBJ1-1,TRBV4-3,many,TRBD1,ASSHNDRAGTEAF
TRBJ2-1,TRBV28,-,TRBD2,ASRPGLPANEQF
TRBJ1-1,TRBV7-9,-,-,ASSARDTEAF
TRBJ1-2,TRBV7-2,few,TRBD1,ASSLVAGGIYGYT
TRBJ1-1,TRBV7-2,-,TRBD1,ASSWGQKNTEAF
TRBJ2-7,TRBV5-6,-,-,ASSLASKPYEQY
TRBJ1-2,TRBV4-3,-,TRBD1,ASSSAPGQNYGYT
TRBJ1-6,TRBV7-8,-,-,ASSPRRGVGSSPLH
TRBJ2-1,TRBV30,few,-,AWSHRVGDEQF
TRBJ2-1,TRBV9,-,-,ASSVVSSGPYNEQF
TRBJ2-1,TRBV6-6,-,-,ASSSLLGDEQF
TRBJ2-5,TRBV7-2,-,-,ASSLAFQETQY
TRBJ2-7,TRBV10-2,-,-,ASSEFLTSRHEQY
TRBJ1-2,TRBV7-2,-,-,ASSLARGANYGYT
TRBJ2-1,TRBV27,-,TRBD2,ASSFVGGSRNEQF
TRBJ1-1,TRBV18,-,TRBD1,ASSSGQTNTEAF
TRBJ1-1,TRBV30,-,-,AWSVEANTEAF
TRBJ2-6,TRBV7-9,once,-,ASRGALKISGANVLT
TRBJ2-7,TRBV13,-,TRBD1,ASSRNRDSSYEQY
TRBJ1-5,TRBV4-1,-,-,ASSQLQGNQPQH
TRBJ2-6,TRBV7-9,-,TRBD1,ASSLATGAGANVLT
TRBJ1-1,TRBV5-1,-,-,ASSPTWEAEAF
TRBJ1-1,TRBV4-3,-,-,ASSQDGGANTEAF
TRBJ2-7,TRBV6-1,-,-,ASSEALSALRDEQY
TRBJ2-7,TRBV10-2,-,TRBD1,ASSGTGVLYEQY
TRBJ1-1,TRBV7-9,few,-,ASSFGGRNTEAF
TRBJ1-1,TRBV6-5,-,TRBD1,ASSAGQVRNTEAF
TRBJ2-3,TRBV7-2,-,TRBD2,ASSQRSGGTKDTQY
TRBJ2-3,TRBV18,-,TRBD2,ASSPSGRAAGTDTQY
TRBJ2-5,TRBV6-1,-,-,ASSELRLKETQY
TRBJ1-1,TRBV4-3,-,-,ASSQDPREGTEAF
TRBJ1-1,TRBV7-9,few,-,ASSVLRTGYSTEAF
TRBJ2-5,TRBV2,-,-,ASRWTVETQY